Listed here are 23 T cell receptor beta chains from one sample, sequenced in a study of OX40 agonist ivuxolimab in advanced cancers. Profiled with immunoSEQ multiplex PCR; TCRdb holds only in-frame clones, not every one. The sample lists roughly 43,000 clones; 88% were seen once. This sample comprised CD4+ or CD8+ T cells sorted from blood, obtained in a trial of the OX40 agonist ivuxolimab. The receptor set was obtained from an adult with an advanced solid tumor such as melanoma, head and neck, liver or kidney cancer.

This sequence joins TRBV5-1 and TRBJ2-5; 7 nucleotides align to TRBD2. The CDR3 has 16 amino acids. Trimming removed 1 base from V and 5 bases from J; junction bases left unmatched: 11. Looked up from germline, CDR1 is SGHRS and CDR2 is YFSETQ. The CDR3 DNA is TGCGCCAGCAGCTTGAGCGGGATCATGGGACGGGAGACCCAGTACTTC. Translated, it gives CASSLSGIMGRETQYF.

The rearrangement links TRBV18 to TRBJ2-7; TRBD1 matches 9 bases. The CDR3 is made up of 14 amino acids. From germline, CDR1 is KGHSH and CDR2 LQKENI. V lost 2 bases, J lost 6 bases, and 5 bases stayed unmatched. The CDR3 DNA reads TGTGCCAGCTCACCAGGGGACAGGGTCGCCGAGCAGTACTTC. Translation gives CASSPGDRVAEQYF.

This rearrangement joins TRBV10-3 to TRBJ2-7; D is perhaps TRBD1 or TRBD2 (5 bases each). CDR1 and CDR2 (germline): ENHRY, SYGVKD. The CDR3 has 16 residues. Between the trimmed V and J ends, which lost 1 base and 7 bases, there was a span of 20 bases. The CDR3 here is CAISEYRGLQAGEQYF. The CDR3 nucleotides are TGTGCCATCAGTGAGTATCGGGGCCTTCAAGCTGGGGAGCAGTACTTC.

The chain is built from TRBV6-1 and TRBJ2-3, with 10 bases identical to TRBD2. The CDR3 length is 15 residues. V lost 5 bases to trimming and J lost 4 bases; unmatched junction nucleotides: 6. Germline V gene lookup returns CDR1 MNHNS and CDR2 SASEGT. CDR3 coding DNA: TGTGCCAGCAGTTCCCGAGCGGGGGGGCCAGATACGCAGTATTTT. Its translation: CASSSRAGGPDTQYF.

The rearrangement uses TRBV5-6 and TRBJ2-3; D is possibly TRBD2 (6 bases). Germline assignment: CDR1 SGHDT and CDR2 YYEEEE. The CDR3 length is 13 residues. Trimming left V 2 bases short and J 9 bases short, with 13 bases between. This chain's CDR3 is CASSFGGARTQYF. The CDR3 region has the DNA TGTGCCAGCAGCTTCGGCGGGGCGCGCACGCAGTATTTT. Full variable domain (missing parts from reference TRBV5-6 and TRBJ2-3): DAGVTQSPTHLIKTRGQQVTLRCSPKSGHDTVSWYQQALGQGPQFIFQYYEEEERQRGNFPDRFSGHQFPNYSSELNVNALLLGDSALYLCASSFGGARTQYFGPGTRLTVL.

This clone has only one observation. The CDR3 spells CASSQDPTGTGFTDTQYF. As DNA, the CDR3 is TGTGCCAGCAGCCAAGATCCGACCGGGACAGGGTTCACAGATACGCAGTATTTT. The chain uses TRBV4-2 and TRBJ2-3, with 9 bases identical to TRBD1. From germline, CDR1 is LGHNA and CDR2 YNFKEQ. The CDR3 spans 18 residues. Germline trimming cut 0 bases from V and 2 bases from J; bases unmatched to any gene: 9.

The rearrangement uses TRBV5-4 and TRBJ2-2; weak D call: TRBD1 (5 bases). The germline gives CDR1 SGHNT, CDR2 YYREEE (reference sequence). CDR3 size: 16 residues. Trimming stripped 5 bases from V and 2 bases from J, with 16 bases between. Here the CDR3 DNA reads TGTGCCAGCAGACCCCAGGGCGATCCTAACACCGGGGAGCTGTTTTTT. Its translation is CASRPQGDPNTGELFF. Full variable domain (remainder filled in from reference TRBV5-4 and TRBJ2-2): ETGVTQSPTHLIKTRGQQVTLRCSSQSGHNTVSWYQQALGQGPQFIFQYYREEENGRGNFPPRFSGLQFPNYSSELNVNALELDDSALYLCASRPQGDPNTGELFFGEGSRLTVL.

This chain uses TRBV11-2 with TRBJ2-5; TRBD2 matches 8 bases. V dropped 5 bases and J dropped 5; count of bases not matched to a gene: 10. Germline lookup yields CDR1 SGHAT and CDR2 FQNNGV. There are 15 residues in the CDR3. Written as DNA, the CDR3 is TGTGCCAGCAGCCCGAACGGGGGGGCCTGGGAGACCCAGTACTTC. Translation gives CASSPNGGAWETQYF.

This clone was seen a single time. The chain recombines TRBV2 with TRBJ1-1; D is unclear. Germline CDR1 SNHLY, CDR2 FYNNEI. The CDR3 is 12 amino acids. V dropped 6 bases and J dropped 6 bases, with 11 bases sitting between them. The CDR3 sequence is CASSAVSAEAFF. In nucleotides, the CDR3 is TGTGCCAGCAGCGCTGTCTCAGCTGAAGCTTTCTTT.

The rearrangement joins TRBV5-8 to TRBJ2-5; 8 bases are a match to TRBD1. CDR1 is SGHTS, CDR2 YDEGEE, per germline. V gave up 0 bases and J gave up 4 bases; unmatched junction bases: 5. This CDR3 comprises 15 residues. The CDR3 reads CASSLAGQGAETQYF. In nucleotides, the CDR3 is TGTGCCAGCAGCTTGGCCGGGCAGGGGGCAGAGACCCAGTACTTC.

The chain links TRBV7-9 to TRBJ1-2; D not resolved. The CDR3 runs to 13 residues. CDR1 is SEHNR, CDR2 FQNEAQ, per germline (reference sequence). V lost 5 bases and J 8 bases, leaving 15 bases between the germline ends. CDR3: CASSLGIAQGYTF. The DNA of the CDR3 is TGTGCCAGCAGCCTGGGGATCGCGCAAGGCTACACCTTC.

The chain employs TRBV27 and TRBJ2-6; D gene ambiguous. Per the germline V gene, CDR1 is MNHEY and CDR2 is SMNVEV (reference sequence). The CDR3 consists of 13 residues. V gave up 3 bases and J gave up 4 bases, with 4 bases separating them. CDR3 amino acids: CASSFLGANVLTF. For the CDR3, the DNA is TGTGCCAGCAGTTTTCTGGGGGCCAACGTCCTGACTTTC.

This clone was detected a few times. The chain is built from TRBV20-1 and TRBJ1-2; no clear D gene. From germline, CDR1 is DFQATT and CDR2 SNEGSKA (reference sequence). The CDR3 consists of 10 residues. With 5 bases removed from V and 7 bases from J, the gap between germline ends came to 8 bases. DNA for the CDR3: TGCAGTGCTTTTACTAGTGGCTACACCTTC. Translated: CSAFTSGYTF.

The chain links TRBV5-1 to TRBJ2-2; no reliable D call. V shed 3 bases and J shed 0 bases, with 6 bases lying between them. This CDR3 is 14 amino acids long. Germline assignment: CDR1 SGHRS and CDR2 YFSETQ. Here the CDR3 reads CASSWNANTGELFF. CDR3 bases: TGCGCCAGCAGCTGGAACGCGAACACCGGGGAGCTGTTTTTT.

This chain joins TRBV15 and TRBJ1-1, with TRBD1 as a possible D gene (6 bases). V was cut by 4 bases and J by 1 base, with 13 bases left in between. This CDR3 comprises 15 residues. Germline V gene sequence: CDR1 LNHNV, CDR2 YYDKDF (reference sequence). The CDR3 spells CATSIYRAPNTEAFF. DNA of the CDR3: TGTGCCACCAGCATCTACAGGGCCCCGAACACTGAAGCTTTCTTT.

This clone was picked up a small number of times. The DNA for the CDR3 is TGTGCCAGCAGCTCGGGACAGGGGACATACAATGAGCAGTTCTTC. It translates to CASSSGQGTYNEQFF. J is TRBJ2-1 and V is TRBV7-6, with 10 bases that match TRBD1. This CDR3 region has 15 residues. J lost 4 bases, V lost 4 bases, and 4 bases had no gene match. The germline V gene has CDR1 SGHVS and CDR2 FNYEAQ.

V and J are TRBV6-6 and TRBJ2-3; D perhaps matches TRBD1 (6 bases). Germline CDR1 MNHNY, CDR2 SVGAGI (reference sequence). The CDR3 loop spans 15 amino acids. The V and J ends lost 4 bases and 6 bases respectively, with 17 bases between them. CDR3 in amino acids: CASSSQGSPPDTQYF. As DNA, the CDR3 is TGTGCCAGCAGTTCCCAGGGGTCTCCGCCGGATACGCAGTATTTT.

The chain is built from TRBV10-3 and TRBJ2-7; D is ambiguous. The CDR3 spans 12 residues. V was pared by 5 bases and J by 3 bases, with 8 bases between. Germline V lookup: CDR1 ENHRY, CDR2 SYGVKD. The CDR3 nucleotides read TGTGCCATCAGTACCTCAAACTACGAGCAGTACTTC. Its translation: CAISTSNYEQYF.

This chain uses TRBV5-1 with TRBJ1-1, with unresolved D. This CDR3 spans 16 amino acids. V dropped 0 bases and J dropped 3 bases, with 15 bases sitting between them. The germline gives CDR1 SGHRS, CDR2 YFSETQ. CDR3 sequence: CASSLAGKVGYTEAFF. The CDR3 DNA sequence: TGCGCCAGCAGCTTGGCGGGCAAGGTGGGGTACACTGAAGCTTTCTTT.

This chain connects TRBV4-1 to TRBJ2-4; TRBD1 might be the D (6 bases). Trimming pared 1 base from V and 0 bases from J, leaving 10 bases between. CDR1 and CDR2 from the germline V gene are MGHRA and YSYEKL. The CDR3 consists of 16 residues. DNA for the CDR3: TGCGCCAGCAGCCAAGGGGACACCTTAGCCAAAAACATTCAGTACTTC. Translating gives CASSQGDTLAKNIQYF.

The chain uses TRBV5-8 and TRBJ1-2; no clear D gene. V lost 4 bases, J lost 4 bases, and 20 bases lay in between. The CDR3 runs 16 residues. CDR1 SGHTS and CDR2 YDEGEE come from the germline V gene. CDR3 protein: CASSPRLGPSGYGYTF. In DNA, the CDR3 is TGTGCCAGCAGCCCGCGTTTGGGCCCGAGTGGCTATGGCTACACCTTC.

The chain links TRBV28 to TRBJ2-4; 7 nucleotides line up with TRBD1. The CDR3 is 12 amino acids. Per germline, CDR1 MDHEN and CDR2 SYDVKM. The trim removed 10 bases at V and 5 bases at J, leaving 5 bases unmatched. CDR3 nucleotide sequence: TGTGCCACCTTTGACAGGGAAAACATTCAGTACTTC. Amino acids: CATFDRENIQYF.

The gene calls are TRBV5-1 and TRBJ2-3, with 8 bases fitting TRBD1. CDR3 length: 16 amino acids. Germline V gives CDR1 SGHRS, CDR2 YFSETQ. The J segment lost 1 base and the V segment lost 0 bases, leaving 4 bases of the junction unmatched. DNA for the CDR3: TGCGCCAGCAGCTTGGTGCTACAGGGGGGCACAGATACGCAGTATTTT. This sequence encodes CASSLVLQGGTDTQYF.